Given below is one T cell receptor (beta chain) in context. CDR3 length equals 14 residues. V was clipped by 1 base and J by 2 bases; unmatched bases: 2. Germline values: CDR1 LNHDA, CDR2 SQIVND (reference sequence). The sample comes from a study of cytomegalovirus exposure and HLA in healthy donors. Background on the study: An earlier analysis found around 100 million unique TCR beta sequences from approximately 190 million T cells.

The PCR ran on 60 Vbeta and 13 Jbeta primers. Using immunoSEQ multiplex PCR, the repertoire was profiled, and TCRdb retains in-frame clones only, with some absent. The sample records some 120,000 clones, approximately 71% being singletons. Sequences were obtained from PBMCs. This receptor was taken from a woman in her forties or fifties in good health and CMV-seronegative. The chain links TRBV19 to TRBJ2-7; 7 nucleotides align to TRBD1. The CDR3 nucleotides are TGTGCCAGTAGTATAGGACAGGGAACCTACGAGCAGTACTTC. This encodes CASSIGQGTYEQYF. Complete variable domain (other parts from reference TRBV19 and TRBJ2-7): DGGITQSPKYLFRKEGQNVTLSCEQNLNHDAMYWYRQDPGQGLRLIYYSQIVNDFQKGDIAEGYSVSREKKESFPLTVTSAQKNPTAFYLCASSIGQGTYEQYFGPGTRLTVT.